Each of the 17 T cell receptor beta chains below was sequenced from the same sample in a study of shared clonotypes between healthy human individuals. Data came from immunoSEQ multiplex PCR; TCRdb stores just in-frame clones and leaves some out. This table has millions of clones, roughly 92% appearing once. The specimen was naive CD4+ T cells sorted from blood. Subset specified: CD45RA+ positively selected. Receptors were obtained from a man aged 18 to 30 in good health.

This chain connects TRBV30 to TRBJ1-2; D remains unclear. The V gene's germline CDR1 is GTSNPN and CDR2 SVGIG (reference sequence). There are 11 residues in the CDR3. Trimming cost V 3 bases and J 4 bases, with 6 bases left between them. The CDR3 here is CAWSGIYGYTF. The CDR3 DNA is TGTGCCTGGAGCGGGATCTATGGCTACACCTTC.

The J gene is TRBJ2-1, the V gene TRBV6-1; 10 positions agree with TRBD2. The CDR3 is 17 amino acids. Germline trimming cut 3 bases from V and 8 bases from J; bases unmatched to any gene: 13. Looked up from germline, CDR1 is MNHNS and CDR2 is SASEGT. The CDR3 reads CASSDGLAGVKFDEQFF. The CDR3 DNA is TGTGCCAGCAGTGACGGCCTAGCGGGAGTAAAATTTGATGAGCAGTTCTTC.

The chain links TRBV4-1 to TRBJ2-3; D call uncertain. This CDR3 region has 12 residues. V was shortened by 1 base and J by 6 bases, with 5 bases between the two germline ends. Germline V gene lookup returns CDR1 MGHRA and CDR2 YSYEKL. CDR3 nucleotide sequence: TGCGCCAGCAGCCAAGTAGGGGATACGCAGTATTTT. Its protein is CASSQVGDTQYF.

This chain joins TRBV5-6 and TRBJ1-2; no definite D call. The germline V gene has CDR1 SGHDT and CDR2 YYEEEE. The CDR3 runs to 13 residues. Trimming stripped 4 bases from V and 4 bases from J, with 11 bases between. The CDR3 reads CASSPPDGYGYTF. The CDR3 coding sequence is TGTGCCAGCAGCCCCCCTGACGGCTATGGCTACACCTTC.

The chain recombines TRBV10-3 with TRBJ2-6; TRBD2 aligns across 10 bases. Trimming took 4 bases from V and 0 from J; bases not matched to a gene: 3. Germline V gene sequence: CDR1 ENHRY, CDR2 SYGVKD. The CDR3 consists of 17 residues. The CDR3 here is CAISVLAGASGANVLTF. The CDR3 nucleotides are TGTGCCATCAGTGTTCTAGCGGGAGCCTCTGGGGCCAACGTCCTGACTTTC.

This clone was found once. The CDR3 is CASSEQPGGYNEQFF. The CDR3 bases are TGTGCCAGCAGCGAACAACCGGGGGGGTACAATGAGCAGTTCTTC. The chain is built from TRBV7-3 and TRBJ2-1, with 8 nucleotides matching TRBD2. The V segment lost 5 bases and the J segment 4 bases; nucleotides outside the gene matches: 7. Germline V gene lookup returns CDR1 SGHTA and CDR2 FQGTGA. This CDR3 has 15 residues.

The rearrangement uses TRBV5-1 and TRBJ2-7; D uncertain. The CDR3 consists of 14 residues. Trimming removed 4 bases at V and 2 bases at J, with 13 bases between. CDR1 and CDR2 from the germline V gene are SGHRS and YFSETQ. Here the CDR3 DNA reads TGCGCCAGCAGCCAAAATGCCCAAGCCTACGAGCAGTACTTC. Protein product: CASSQNAQAYEQYF.

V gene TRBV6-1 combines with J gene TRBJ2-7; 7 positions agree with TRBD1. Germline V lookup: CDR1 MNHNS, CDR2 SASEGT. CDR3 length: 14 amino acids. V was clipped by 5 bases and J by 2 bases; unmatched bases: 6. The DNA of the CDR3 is TGTGCCAGCAGTAAAAACAGGGGACCCTACGAGCAGTACTTC. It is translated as CASSKNRGPYEQYF.

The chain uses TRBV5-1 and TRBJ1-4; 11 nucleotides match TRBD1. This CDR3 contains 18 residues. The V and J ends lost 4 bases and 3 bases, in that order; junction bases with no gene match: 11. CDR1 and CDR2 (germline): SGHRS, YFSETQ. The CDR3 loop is CASSRWTGGATANEKLFF. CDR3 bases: TGCGCCAGCAGCCGATGGACAGGGGGCGCAACGGCTAATGAAAAACTGTTTTTT.

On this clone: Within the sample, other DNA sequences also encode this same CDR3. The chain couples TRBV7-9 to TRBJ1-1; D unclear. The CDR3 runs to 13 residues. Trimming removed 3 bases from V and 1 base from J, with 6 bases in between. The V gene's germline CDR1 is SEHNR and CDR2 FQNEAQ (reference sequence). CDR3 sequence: CASSFQENTEAFF. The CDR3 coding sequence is TGTGCCAGCAGCTTTCAAGAGAACACTGAAGCTTTCTTT. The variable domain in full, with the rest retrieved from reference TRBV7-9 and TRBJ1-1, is DTGVSQNPRHKITKRGQNVTFRCDPISEHNRLYWYRQTLGQGPEFLTYFQNEAQLEKSRLLSDRFSAERPKGSFSTLEIQRTEQGDSAMYLCASSFQENTEAFFGQGTRLTVV.

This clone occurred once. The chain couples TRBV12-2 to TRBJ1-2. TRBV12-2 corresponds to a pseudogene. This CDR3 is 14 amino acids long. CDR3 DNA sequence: TGTGCAAGTCGCTTATGGGGGGCAGAAGATGGCTACACCTTC. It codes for CASRLWGAEDGYTF.

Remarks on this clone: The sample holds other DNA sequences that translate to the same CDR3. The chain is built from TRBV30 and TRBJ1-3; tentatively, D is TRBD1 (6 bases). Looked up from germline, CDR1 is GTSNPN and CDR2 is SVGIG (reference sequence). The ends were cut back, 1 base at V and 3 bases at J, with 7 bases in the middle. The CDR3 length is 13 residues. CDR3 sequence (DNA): TGTGCCTGGAGTGCAGGGGTTGGAAACACCATATATTTT. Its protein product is CAWSAGVGNTIYF.

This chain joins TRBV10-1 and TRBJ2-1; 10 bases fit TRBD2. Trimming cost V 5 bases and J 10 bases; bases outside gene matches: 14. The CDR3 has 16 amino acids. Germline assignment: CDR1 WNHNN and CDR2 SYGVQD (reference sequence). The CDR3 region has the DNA TGCGCCAGCAGTCGACTTGAGCGGGGGGGCGCGGTCGAGCAGTTCTTC. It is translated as CASSRLERGGAVEQFF.

This CDR3 reads CATRRDRGGSPLHF. CDR3 sequence (DNA): TGTGCCACCCGCCGCGACAGGGGTGGTTCACCCCTCCACTTT. The V gene is TRBV19, the J gene TRBJ1-6, with TRBD1 matching 8 bases. The V segment lost 10 bases and the J segment 9 bases; nucleotides outside the gene matches: 11. CDR3 size: 14 residues. Germline CDR1 and CDR2: LNHDA and SQIVND (reference sequence).

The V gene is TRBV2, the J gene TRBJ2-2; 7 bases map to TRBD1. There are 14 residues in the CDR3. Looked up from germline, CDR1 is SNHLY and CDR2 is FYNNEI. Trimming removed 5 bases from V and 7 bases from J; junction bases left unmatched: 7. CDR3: CASSSTGVGGELFF. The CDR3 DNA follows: TGTGCCAGCAGTTCAACAGGGGTTGGCGGGGAGCTGTTTTTT.

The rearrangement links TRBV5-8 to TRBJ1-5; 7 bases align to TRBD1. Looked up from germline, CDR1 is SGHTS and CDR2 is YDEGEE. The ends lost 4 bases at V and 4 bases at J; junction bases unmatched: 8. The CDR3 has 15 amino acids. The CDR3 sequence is CASSMTGKGNQPQHF. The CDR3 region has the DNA TGTGCCAGCAGCATGACAGGGAAGGGTAATCAGCCCCAGCATTTT.

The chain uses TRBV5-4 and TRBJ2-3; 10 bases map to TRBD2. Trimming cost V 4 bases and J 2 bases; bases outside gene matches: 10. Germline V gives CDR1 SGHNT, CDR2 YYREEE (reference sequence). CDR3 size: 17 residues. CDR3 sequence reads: CASSPPGLAGVTDTQYF. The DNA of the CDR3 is TGTGCCAGCAGCCCCCCGGGGCTAGCGGGGGTCACAGATACGCAGTATTTT.